This TCR beta chain was recorded in a study of T cells in Graves' hyperthyroidism and ophthalmopathy. Study-wide context: Staff took peripheral blood when the initial diagnosis was made, before any treatment began.

Hyperthyroidism was newly diagnosed in patients aged 18 to 65 (duration under 2 months). Diagnostic assessment was based on clinical symptoms, serum thyroxine and TRAb, thyroid ultrasound and orbital computed tomography. V was trimmed by 4 bases and J by 2 bases, leaving 9 bases between them. This CDR3 spans 14 amino acids. Germline assignment: CDR1 SEHNR and CDR2 FQNEAQ (reference sequence). RNA transcripts served as the template for amplifying TCR beta CDR3 regions. HTBI primers were the set used in a first-round RT-PCR of the TCR CDR3. TCRdb called the multiplex PCR reads again in MiXCR, with one record for every CDR3 protein. The sample records some 360,000 distinct CDR3 sequences, approximately 15% being singletons.

The sequenced sample consisted of blood. The clonotype was recovered from a woman aged 55-70 years with Graves' hyperthyroidism. This sequence joins TRBV7-9 and TRBJ2-1; D is ambiguous. The CDR3 sequence: CASSSLGTYNEQFF. The CDR3 coding sequence is TGTGCCAGCAGCTCGTTGGGGACCTACAATGAGCAGTTCTTC.